The clone carrying this TCR beta chain was recorded once. Antigen unknown. This entry comes from a study of T cells in narcolepsy. Across the whole study: Enrolled donors included narcolepsy type 1 or type 2 patients and healthy controls. Study results and limitations: HCRT-specific and TRIB2-specific autoreactive clonotypes appeared among same-patient CSF and blood CD4+ clonotypes. Healthy controls reportedly lacked the autoreactive clonotypes serially found in patients' blood.

V was trimmed by 4 bases and J by 0 bases, leaving 9 bases between them. Per germline, CDR1 SGHDT and CDR2 YYEEEE. CDR3 size: 14 residues. The data were produced by immunoSEQ multiplex PCR, yet TCRdb's version contains in-frame clones alone and is incomplete. The sample shows around 18,000 clones, 72% of them seen only once. V and J are TRBV5-6 and TRBJ2-3, with D possibly matching TRBD2 (5 bases). The origin of this receptor is a human donor with narcolepsy. The material sequenced was CD45RA- memory CD8+ T cells from PBMCs. This CDR3 is CASSPGFSTDTQYF. The DNA of the CDR3 is TGTGCCAGCAGCCCGGGATTCAGCACAGATACGCAGTATTTT.